The TCR beta chain described here comes from a study of T cell responses to AZD1222 COVID-19 vaccine. CDR1 and CDR2 from the germline V gene are SGHKS and YYEKEE (reference sequence). This CDR3 is built from 13 residues. Germline trimming cut 5 bases from V and 2 bases from J; bases unmatched to any gene: 2. Points on this clone: What it binds is not known.

Study findings and constraints: Seropositive at baseline were only 5 or 6 AZD1222 recipients.

The protocol was immunoSEQ multiplex PCR, while the TCRdb copy is restricted to in-frame clones and leaves out a portion. Of 95,000 or so clones listed, about nine tenths are singletons. The sequence came from an adult in good health. The sequencing used peripheral blood, collected on day 0 of MenACWY control vaccination. The V call is TRBV5-5, the J call TRBJ1-2, with 8 positions matching TRBD1. Written as DNA, the CDR3 is TGTGCCAGCAGGTGGGACAGGAACTATGGCTACACCTTC. Its protein product is CASRWDRNYGYTF.